The T cell receptor (beta chain) under discussion was sequenced for a study of shared clonotypes between healthy human individuals. The CDR3 has 14 residues. Germline CDR1 reads SGHVS; CDR2 reads FNYEAQ. V lost 5 bases and J lost 2, with 12 bases in between. As concerns this clone: The sample holds other DNA sequences that translate to the same CDR3.

The data were produced by immunoSEQ multiplex PCR, yet TCRdb's version contains in-frame clones alone and is incomplete. This repertoire shows over a million clones, 95% to 99% found once; its top ten account for roughly 0.4%. The chain joins TRBV7-6 to TRBJ1-2; no clear D. The sample comprised naive CD4+ T cells sorted from blood. Sample subset: CD45RA+ positively selected. This clonotype originated in a man aged 25 to 45 in good health. CDR3 loop: CASSPRDTNYGYTF. In DNA form, the CDR3 reads TGTGCCAGCAGCCCGAGGGATACCAACTATGGCTACACCTTC.